These T cell receptor beta chains were read from a single sample in a study of blood T cell repertoires in COVID-19. TCRdb keeps only in-frame clones here, not all; method: immunoSEQ multiplex PCR. The table has over 250,000 clones, 80% to 95% seen once. Sequences were obtained from peripheral blood. Receptor source: a woman in her twenties or thirties with COVID-19, enrolled during active disease. The CDR3 runs from the conserved cysteine through the conserved F or W. Where a row states a size, it is once, few, many or the class of an expanded clone; other rows omit it.

v_gene	abundance	j_gene	CDR3aa
TRBV23-1	NA	TRBJ1-5	CASSQSGAGDQPQHF
TRBV21-1	NA	TRBJ1-4	CASSPNQRAGTTNEKLFF
TRBV2	NA	TRBJ1-5	CASTRTGNQPQHF
TRBV6-5	NA	TRBJ2-7	CASRHDSSYEQYF
TRBV6-1	NA	TRBJ1-1	CASSEGGNTEAFF
TRBV2	NA	TRBJ1-6	CASSGGQGASPLHF
TRBV6-5	NA	TRBJ1-5	CASSTSGLGNQPQHF
TRBV18	NA	TRBJ2-5	CASSPGTSGRQEETQYF
TRBV19	NA	TRBJ2-6	CASGSGTGDPGANVLTF
TRBV7-4	NA	TRBJ1-6	CASSLRTGWYSPLHF
TRBV3-1/TRBV3-2	few	TRBJ2-7	CASSQPGLLAYEQYF
TRBV29-1	NA	TRBJ1-2	CSVEDRGGGSYTF
TRBV28	NA	TRBJ2-7	CASGDYEQYF
TRBV3-1/TRBV3-2	NA	TRBJ1-1	CASSLGLNTEAFF
TRBV6-5	NA	TRBJ1-2	CASTVGRDTTRKTF
TRBV7-9	NA	TRBJ1-1	CASRRVTEAFF
TRBV18	NA	TRBJ1-1	CASSPDGVNTEAFF
TRBV4-1	NA	TRBJ2-6	CASSQPDRGEGANVLTF
TRBV2	NA	TRBJ1-1	CASSGVDRSGAFF
TRBV2	NA	TRBJ1-5	CASSLQGLWNQPQHF
TRBV5-4	NA	TRBJ2-7	CASSPWASGSGIGEQYF
TRBV19	NA	TRBJ2-2	CASSIGQGDGELFF
TRBV7-9	NA	TRBJ2-5	CASSPGTSGEETQYF
TRBV24-1	NA	TRBJ1-1	CATSDARGLPEAFF
TRBV18	NA	TRBJ2-7	CASSPLSGRAVYEQYF
TRBV7-2	NA	TRBJ1-5	CASSSPEETLNLPQHF
TRBV9	NA	TRBJ2-4	CASSVGTDLAKNIQYF
TRBV25-1	NA	TRBJ1-1	CASRPTRNTEAFF
TRBV5-1	NA	TRBJ2-2	CASREEGLPKF
TRBV6-4	NA	TRBJ2-2	CASSATVNTGELFF
TRBV7-2	NA	TRBJ1-1	CASSLDSGEHTEAFF
TRBV3-1/TRBV3-2	NA	TRBJ2-7	CASSHRYEQYF
TRBV28	NA	TRBJ1-6	CASLSPTGKDSPLHF
TRBV4-2	NA	TRBJ2-7	CASSQTGDYEQYF
TRBV30	NA	TRBJ1-2	CAWSVFGLGYTF
TRBV29-1	once	TRBJ1-2	CSVEDRSGYTF
TRBV25-1	NA	TRBJ2-7	CASSQTDFKEQYF
TRBV28	NA	TRBJ1-2	CAIFRDRVYGYTF
TRBV3-1/TRBV3-2	NA	TRBJ2-7	CASSPYGAGRDGYEQYF
TRBV3-1/TRBV3-2	NA	TRBJ2-5	CASSQKGQIQETQYF
TRBV11-2	NA	TRBJ2-7	CASSQWSLYEQYF
TRBV29-1	few	TRBJ1-1	CSVEGIAKGTEAFF
TRBV15	NA	TRBJ1-5	CATSRAGQSNQPQHF
TRBV30	NA	TRBJ1-1	CAWGRFNTEAFF
TRBV6-2/TRBV6-3	NA	TRBJ1-1	CASSSYATVNTEAFF
TRBV19	NA	TRBJ1-1	CASTKQGYGTEAFF
TRBV27	NA	TRBJ1-2	CASSLLFRDRVYGYTF
TRBV11-2	NA	TRBJ1-1	CASSRQENTEAFF
TRBV29-1	NA	TRBJ1-1	CSVQSVTEAFF
TRBV19	NA	TRBJ1-5	CASSIVSGSNQPQHF
TRBV7-6	few	TRBJ2-2	CASSVTSGIGRPGELFF
TRBV11-2	NA	TRBJ1-1	CASSLSGSYTEAFF
TRBV19	NA	TRBJ2-7	CASSMVLTSGSGQYF
TRBV2	NA	TRBJ2-7	CASIRGQGLGAYEQYF
TRBV7-9	NA	TRBJ2-1	CASSARKGAPYNEQFF